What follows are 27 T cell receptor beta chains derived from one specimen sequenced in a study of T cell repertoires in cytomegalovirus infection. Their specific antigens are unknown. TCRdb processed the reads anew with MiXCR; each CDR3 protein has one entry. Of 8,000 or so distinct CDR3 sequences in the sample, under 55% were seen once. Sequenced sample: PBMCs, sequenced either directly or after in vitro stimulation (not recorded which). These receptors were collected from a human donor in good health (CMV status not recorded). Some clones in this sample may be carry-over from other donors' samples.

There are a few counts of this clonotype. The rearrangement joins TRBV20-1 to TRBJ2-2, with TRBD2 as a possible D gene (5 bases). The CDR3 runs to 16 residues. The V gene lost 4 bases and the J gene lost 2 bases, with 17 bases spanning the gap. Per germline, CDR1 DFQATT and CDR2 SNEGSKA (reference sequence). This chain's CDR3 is CSATDHAGGNTGELFF. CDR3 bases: TGCAGTGCTACCGACCACGCGGGTGGAAACACCGGGGAGCTGTTTTTT.

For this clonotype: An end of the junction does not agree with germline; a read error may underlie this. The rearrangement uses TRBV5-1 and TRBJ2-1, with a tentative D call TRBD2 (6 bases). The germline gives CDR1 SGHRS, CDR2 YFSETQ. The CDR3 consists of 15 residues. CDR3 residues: CACSLFSTAGNEQFF. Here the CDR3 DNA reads TGTGCCTGCAGCTTGTTCTCGACAGCGGGCAATGAGCAATTCTTC. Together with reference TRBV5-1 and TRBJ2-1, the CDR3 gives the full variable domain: KAGVTQTPRYLIKTRGQQVTLSCSPISGHRSVSWYQQTPGQGLQFLFEYFSETQRNKGNFPGRFSGRQFSNSRSEMNVSTLELGDSALYLCACSLFSTAGNEQFFGPGTRLTVL.

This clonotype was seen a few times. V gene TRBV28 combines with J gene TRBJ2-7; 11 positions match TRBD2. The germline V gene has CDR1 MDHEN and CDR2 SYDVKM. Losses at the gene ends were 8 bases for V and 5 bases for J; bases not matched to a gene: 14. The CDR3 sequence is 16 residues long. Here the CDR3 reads CASVPYSGRALNEQYF. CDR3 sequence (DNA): TGTGCCAGCGTCCCTTATAGCGGGAGGGCCTTAAACGAGCAGTACTTC.

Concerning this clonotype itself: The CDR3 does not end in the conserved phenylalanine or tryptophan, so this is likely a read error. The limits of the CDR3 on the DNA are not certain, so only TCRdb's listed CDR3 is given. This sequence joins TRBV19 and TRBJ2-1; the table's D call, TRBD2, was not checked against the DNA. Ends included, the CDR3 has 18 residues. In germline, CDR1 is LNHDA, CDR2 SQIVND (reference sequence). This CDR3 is CASRVWHSGRGSYNEQLL.

The CDR3 spells CASSFMAGGPHEQYF. The CDR3 coding sequence is TGTGCCAGCAGCTTTATGGCGGGAGGGCCCCACGAGCAGTACTTC. J is TRBJ2-7 and V is TRBV5-6; the match to TRBD2 covers 9 bases. With V trimmed by 2 bases and J by 5 bases, 8 bases remained unmatched. The CDR3 covers 15 residues. Germline V gene sequence: CDR1 SGHDT, CDR2 YYEEEE.

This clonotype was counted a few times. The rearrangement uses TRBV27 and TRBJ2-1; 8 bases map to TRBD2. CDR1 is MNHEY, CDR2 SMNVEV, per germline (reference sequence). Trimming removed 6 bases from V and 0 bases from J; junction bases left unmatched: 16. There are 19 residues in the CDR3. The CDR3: CASSPLADVKMSSYNEQFF. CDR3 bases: TGTGCCAGCAGCCCACTAGCGGATGTAAAGATGAGCTCCTACAATGAGCAGTTCTTC.

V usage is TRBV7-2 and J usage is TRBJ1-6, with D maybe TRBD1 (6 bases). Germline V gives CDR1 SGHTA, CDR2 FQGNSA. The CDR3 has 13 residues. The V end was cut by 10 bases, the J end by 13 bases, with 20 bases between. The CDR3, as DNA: TGTGCCAACTGCACGTCCGGGGGGGCTCCCCTCCACTTT. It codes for CANCTSGGAPLHF.

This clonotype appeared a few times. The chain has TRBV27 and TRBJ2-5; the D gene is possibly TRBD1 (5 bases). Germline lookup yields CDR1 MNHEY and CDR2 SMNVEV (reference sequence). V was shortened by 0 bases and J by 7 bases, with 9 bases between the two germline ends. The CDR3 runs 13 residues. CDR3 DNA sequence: TGTGCCAGCAGTTTATCCAGGGCCGGGACCCAGTACTTC. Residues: CASSLSRAGTQYF.

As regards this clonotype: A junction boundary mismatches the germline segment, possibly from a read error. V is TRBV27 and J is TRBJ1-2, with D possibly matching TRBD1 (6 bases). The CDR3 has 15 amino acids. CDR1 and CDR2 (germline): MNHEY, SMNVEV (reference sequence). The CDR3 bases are TGTGCCAACAGTTCTAATCAGGGGCATAACTATGGCTACACCTTC. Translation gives CANSSNQGHNYGYTF.

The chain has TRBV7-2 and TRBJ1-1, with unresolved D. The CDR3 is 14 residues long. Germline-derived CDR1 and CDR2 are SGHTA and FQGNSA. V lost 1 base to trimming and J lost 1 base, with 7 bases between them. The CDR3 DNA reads TGTGCCAGCAGCTTAGATGTGGGGAACACTGAAGCTTTCTTT. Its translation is CASSLDVGNTEAFF.

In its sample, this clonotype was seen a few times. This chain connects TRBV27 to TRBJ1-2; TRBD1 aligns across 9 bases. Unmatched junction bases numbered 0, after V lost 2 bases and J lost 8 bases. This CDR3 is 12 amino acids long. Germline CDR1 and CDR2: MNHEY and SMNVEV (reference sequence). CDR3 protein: CASSLTGGGYTF. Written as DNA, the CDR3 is TGTGCCAGCAGTTTAACAGGGGGCGGCTACACCTTC.

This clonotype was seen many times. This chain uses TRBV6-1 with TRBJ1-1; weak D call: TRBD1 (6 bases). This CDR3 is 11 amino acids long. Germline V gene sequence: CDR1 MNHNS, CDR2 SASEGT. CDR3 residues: CAQGENTEAFF. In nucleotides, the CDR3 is TGTGCACAGGGAGAGAACACTGAAGCTTTCTTT.

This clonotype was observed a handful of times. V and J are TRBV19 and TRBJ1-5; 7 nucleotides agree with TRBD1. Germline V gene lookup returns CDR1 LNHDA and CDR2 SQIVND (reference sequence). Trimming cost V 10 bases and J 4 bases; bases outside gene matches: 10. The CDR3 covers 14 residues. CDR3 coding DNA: TGTGCCACCAAGCACCGGGACAGAAATCAGCCCCAGCATTTT. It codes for CATKHRDRNQPQHF.

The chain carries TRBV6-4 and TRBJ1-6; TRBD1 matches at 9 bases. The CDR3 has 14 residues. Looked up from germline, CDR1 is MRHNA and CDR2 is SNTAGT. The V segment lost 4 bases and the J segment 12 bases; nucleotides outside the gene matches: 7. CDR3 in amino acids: CASSAGTGLQPLHF. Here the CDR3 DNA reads TGTGCCAGCAGTGCCGGGACAGGGCTGCAACCCCTCCACTTT.

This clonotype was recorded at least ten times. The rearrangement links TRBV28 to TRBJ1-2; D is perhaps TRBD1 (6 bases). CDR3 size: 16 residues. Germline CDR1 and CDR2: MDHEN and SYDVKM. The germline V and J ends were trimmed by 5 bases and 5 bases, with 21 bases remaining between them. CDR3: CASSPTSRGLIYGYTF. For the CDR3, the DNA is TGTGCCAGCAGTCCAACCTCCAGGGGCCTCATTTATGGCTACACCTTC.

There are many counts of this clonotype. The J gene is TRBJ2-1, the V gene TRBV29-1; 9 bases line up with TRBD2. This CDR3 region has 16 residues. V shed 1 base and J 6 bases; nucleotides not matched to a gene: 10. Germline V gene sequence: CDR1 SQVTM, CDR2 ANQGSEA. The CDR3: CSVEGSSGASSNEQFF. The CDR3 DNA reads TGCAGCGTTGAAGGGTCTAGCGGGGCGTCCAGCAATGAGCAGTTCTTC.

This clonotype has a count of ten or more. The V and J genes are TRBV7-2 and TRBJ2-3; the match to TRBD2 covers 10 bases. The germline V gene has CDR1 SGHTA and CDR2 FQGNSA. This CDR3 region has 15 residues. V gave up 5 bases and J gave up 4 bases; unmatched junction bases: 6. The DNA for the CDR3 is TGTGCCAGCAGCCCCGGGACTAGCGTCCCAGATACGCAGTATTTT. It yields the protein CASSPGTSVPDTQYF.

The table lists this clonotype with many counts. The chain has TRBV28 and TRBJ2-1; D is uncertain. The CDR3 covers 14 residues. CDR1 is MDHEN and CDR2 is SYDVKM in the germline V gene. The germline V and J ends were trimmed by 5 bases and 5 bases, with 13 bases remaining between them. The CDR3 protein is CASSADSSHNEQFF. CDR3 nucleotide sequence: TGTGCCAGCAGTGCCGACTCGAGCCACAATGAGCAGTTCTTC.

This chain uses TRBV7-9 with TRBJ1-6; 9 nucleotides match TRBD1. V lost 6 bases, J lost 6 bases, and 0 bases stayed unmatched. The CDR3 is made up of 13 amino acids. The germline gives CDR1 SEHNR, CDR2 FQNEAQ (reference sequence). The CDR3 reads CASRTGGNSPLHF. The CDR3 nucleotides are TGTGCCAGCAGGACAGGGGGTAATTCACCCCTCCACTTT.

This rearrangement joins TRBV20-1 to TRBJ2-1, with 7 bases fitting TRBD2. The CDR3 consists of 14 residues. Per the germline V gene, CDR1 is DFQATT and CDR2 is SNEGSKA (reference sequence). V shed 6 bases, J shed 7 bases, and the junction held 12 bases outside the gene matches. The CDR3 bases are TGCAGTGCAACAACCGGACTAGAGGGGAATGAGCAGTTCTTC. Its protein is CSATTGLEGNEQFF.

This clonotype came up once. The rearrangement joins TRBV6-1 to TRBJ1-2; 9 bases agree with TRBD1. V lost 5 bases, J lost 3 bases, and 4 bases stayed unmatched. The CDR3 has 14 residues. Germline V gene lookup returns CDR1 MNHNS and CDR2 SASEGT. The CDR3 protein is CASSYRGLDYGYTF. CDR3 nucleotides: TGTGCCAGCAGTTACAGGGGGCTCGACTATGGCTACACCTTC.

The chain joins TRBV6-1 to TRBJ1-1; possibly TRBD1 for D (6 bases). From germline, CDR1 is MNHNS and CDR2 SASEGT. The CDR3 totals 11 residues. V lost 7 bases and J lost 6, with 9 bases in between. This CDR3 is CASKTGPEAFF. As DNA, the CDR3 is TGTGCCAGCAAAACAGGGCCTGAAGCTTTCTTT.

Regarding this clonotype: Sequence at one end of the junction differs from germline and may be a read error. As DNA, the CDR3 is TGTGCCAGCAGCAACCAACGTGCAACTAATGGAAAACTGTTTTTT. Its protein product is CASSNQRATNGKLFF. The V and J genes are TRBV12-3 or TRBV12-4 and TRBJ1-4; no clear D. The CDR3 is made up of 15 amino acids.

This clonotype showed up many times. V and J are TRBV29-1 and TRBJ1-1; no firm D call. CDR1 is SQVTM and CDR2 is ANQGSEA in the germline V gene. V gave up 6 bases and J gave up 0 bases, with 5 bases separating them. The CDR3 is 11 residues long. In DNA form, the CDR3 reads TGCAGCGTAACACTGAACACTGAAGCTTTCTTT. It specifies CSVTLNTEAFF.

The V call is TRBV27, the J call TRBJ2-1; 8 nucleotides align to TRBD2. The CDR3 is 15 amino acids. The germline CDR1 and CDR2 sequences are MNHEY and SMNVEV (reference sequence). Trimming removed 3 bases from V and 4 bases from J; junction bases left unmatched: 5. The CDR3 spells CASSLGLVNYNEQFF. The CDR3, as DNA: TGTGCCAGCAGTTTGGGACTAGTGAATTACAATGAGCAGTTCTTC.

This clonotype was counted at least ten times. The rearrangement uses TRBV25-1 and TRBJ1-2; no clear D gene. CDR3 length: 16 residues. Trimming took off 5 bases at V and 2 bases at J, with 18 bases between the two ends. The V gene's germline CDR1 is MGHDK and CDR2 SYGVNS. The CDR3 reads CASSPTGVPPNYGYTF. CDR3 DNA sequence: TGTGCCAGCAGTCCGACTGGGGTACCCCCCAACTATGGCTACACCTTC.

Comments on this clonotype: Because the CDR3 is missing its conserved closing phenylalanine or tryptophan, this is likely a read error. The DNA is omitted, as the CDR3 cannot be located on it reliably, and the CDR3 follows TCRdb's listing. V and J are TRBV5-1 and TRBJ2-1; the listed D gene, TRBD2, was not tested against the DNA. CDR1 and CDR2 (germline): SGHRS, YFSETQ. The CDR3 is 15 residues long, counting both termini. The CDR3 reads CSISLCSTAGNEPFL.